The 15 T cell receptor beta chains below were found in one sample sequenced in a study of CD8 T cells in Susac syndrome. RNA was extracted with the RNeasy kit, and a quantity of about 0.45 to 1 ug was reverse transcribed using random hexamers. One entry per CDR3 protein, called by TCRdb with MiXCR from the immunoSEQ multiplex PCR reads. The sample holds more than 250,000 distinct CDR3 sequences; about 91% are singletons and the top ten take roughly 0.07%. Sequenced: CD4+ T cells from PBMCs. All receptors derive from a human donor with multiple sclerosis.

The chain is built from TRBV10-3 and TRBJ2-1; TRBD1 matches 7 bases. Looked up from germline, CDR1 is ENHRY and CDR2 is SYGVKD. The CDR3 sequence is 14 residues long. With 10 bases clipped from V and 4 bases from J, the junction kept 10 bases outside the gene matches. The CDR3 spells CATGPGQLYNEQFF. The CDR3 region has the DNA TGTGCCACGGGCCCGGGACAGCTGTACAATGAGCAGTTCTTC.

This chain uses TRBV6-1 with TRBJ1-2; D may be TRBD1 (5 bases). Germline V CDR1 and CDR2: MNHNS, SASEGT. There are 16 residues in the CDR3. V lost 6 bases and J lost 6, with 23 bases in between. DNA of the CDR3: TGTGCCAGCAGGCGGGCGTTGGGGATTCGGGGACATGGCTACACCTTC. Its translation is CASRRALGIRGHGYTF.

The genes are TRBV9 and TRBJ1-1, with D perhaps TRBD1 (5 bases). This CDR3 has 16 residues. V shed 0 bases and J shed 0 bases, with 12 bases lying between them. Germline V gene sequence: CDR1 SGDLS, CDR2 YYNGEE. CDR3 sequence (DNA): TGTGCCAGCAGCGTAGATGCAGGGCAACTGAACACTGAAGCTTTCTTT. It translates to CASSVDAGQLNTEAFF. Together with reference TRBV9 and TRBJ1-1, the CDR3 gives the full variable domain: DSGVTQTPKHLITATGQRVTLRCSPRSGDLSVYWYQQSLDQGLQFLIQYYNGEERAKGNILERFSAQQFPDLHSELNLSSLELGDSALYFCASSVDAGQLNTEAFFGQGTRLTVV.

The chain carries TRBV20-1 and TRBJ2-3; 8 nucleotides match TRBD1. The V and J ends lost 6 bases and 6 bases, in that order; junction bases with no gene match: 11. Germline CDR1 is DFQATT and CDR2 is SNEGSKA (reference sequence). The CDR3 extends over 14 amino acids. The CDR3 sequence is CSATRTGPLDTQYF. The CDR3 DNA sequence: TGCAGTGCAACCAGGACAGGGCCCCTGGATACGCAGTATTTT.

The V call is TRBV30, the J call TRBJ1-1, with 8 bases aligning to TRBD1. Trimming took 7 bases from V and 4 from J; bases not matched to a gene: 11. CDR1 and CDR2 (germline): GTSNPN, SVGIG (reference sequence). This CDR3 is built from 14 residues. DNA for the CDR3: TGTGCCTCCCCGACAGGGGCGTTAGGCACTGAAGCTTTCTTT. Amino acids: CASPTGALGTEAFF. The whole variable domain, filled in from reference TRBV30 and TRBJ1-1, reads SQTIHQWPATLVQPVGSPLSLECTVEGTSNPNLYWYRQAAGRGLQLLFYSVGIGQISSEVPQNLSASRPQDRQFILSSKKLLLSDSGFYLCASPTGALGTEAFFGQGTRLTVV.

This chain uses TRBV3-1 with TRBJ1-2, with TRBD1 identical over 7 bases. This CDR3 has 14 residues. CDR1 is LGHDT, CDR2 YNNKEL, per germline (reference sequence). After removal of 4 bases from V and 11 bases from J, the junction contained 13 bases not matched to a gene. The CDR3 nucleotides read TGTGCCAGCAGCCCTACACAGGGGCTTATGCGGTACACCTTC. Amino acid sequence: CASSPTQGLMRYTF.

This clonotype has a single count. The chain combines TRBV20-1 with TRBJ2-3; D unresolved. This CDR3 contains 14 residues. Per germline, CDR1 DFQATT and CDR2 SNEGSKA (reference sequence). The V gene lost 5 bases and the J gene lost 4 bases, with 16 bases spanning the gap. CDR3 residues: CSAPTPSGPDTQYF. The CDR3 bases are TGCAGTGCTCCGACACCGTCTGGTCCAGATACGCAGTATTTT.

The V and J genes are TRBV19 and TRBJ2-5; 9 nucleotides align to TRBD1. This CDR3 comprises 16 residues. Germline trimming cut 11 bases from V and 4 bases from J; bases unmatched to any gene: 17. Germline assignment: CDR1 LNHDA and CDR2 SQIVND (reference sequence). CDR3 amino acids: CAHSSEDRGIRETQYF. The CDR3 nucleotides are TGTGCCCATTCCTCCGAGGACAGGGGAATACGAGAGACCCAGTACTTC.

J is TRBJ1-1 and V is TRBV12-3 or TRBV12-4; TRBD1 aligns across 7 bases. CDR3 length equals 16 residues. The trim removed 3 bases at V and 1 base at J, leaving 8 bases unmatched. The CDR3, as DNA: TGTGCCAGCAGTTTTTCAGAGACAGGGTGGAACACTGAAGCTTTCTTT. It is translated as CASSFSETGWNTEAFF.

This chain links TRBV19 with TRBJ2-2; D is unclear. The CDR3 contains 14 residues. The V and J ends lost 10 bases and 4 bases respectively, with 16 bases between them. Germline V gives CDR1 LNHDA, CDR2 SQIVND (reference sequence). CDR3 DNA: TGTGCCATTTCTTCCGGACGGCTCACCGGGGAGCTGTTTTTT. Translating it yields CAISSGRLTGELFF.

The J gene is TRBJ1-2, the V gene TRBV30; a possible D gene is TRBD1 (5 bases). The CDR3 has 14 residues. Per the germline V gene, CDR1 is GTSNPN and CDR2 is SVGIG (reference sequence). The V and J ends lost 7 bases and 1 base respectively, with 16 bases between them. CDR3 sequence: CAFTNWDGNYGYTF. For the CDR3, the DNA is TGTGCCTTCACGAACTGGGACGGTAACTATGGCTACACCTTC.

The chain is built from TRBV20-1 and TRBJ1-5; D is unresolved. Germline CDR1 is DFQATT and CDR2 is SNEGSKA (reference sequence). CDR3 length: 12 amino acids. V lost 4 bases and J 6 bases, leaving 10 bases between the germline ends. CDR3 sequence reads: CSAIEGIQPQHF. Written as DNA, the CDR3 is TGCAGTGCTATCGAAGGGATTCAGCCCCAGCATTTT.

The chain links TRBV5-5 to TRBJ2-1; D unclear. CDR1 and CDR2 (germline): SGHKS, YYEKEE (reference sequence). This CDR3 is built from 16 residues. V lost 0 bases and J 6 bases, leaving 16 bases between the germline ends. The CDR3 here is CASSLDSGTGFNEQFF. The CDR3 nucleotides read TGTGCCAGCAGCTTGGACTCGGGTACCGGCTTCAATGAGCAGTTCTTC.

This chain joins TRBV3-1 and TRBJ2-5; D gene uncertain. This CDR3 is 16 amino acids long. The germline V gene encodes CDR1 LGHDT and CDR2 YNNKEL (reference sequence). The V end was cut by 1 base, the J end by 4 bases, with 16 bases between. In DNA, the CDR3 is TGTGCCAGCAGCCAAGGAAATGCCCCGGGCCGAGAGACCCAGTACTTC. Amino acids: CASSQGNAPGRETQYF.

The chain couples TRBV21-1 to TRBJ2-1; TRBD2 is the table's D call, not checked against the DNA. TRBV21-1 is recorded as a pseudogene. CDR3 length: 16 amino acids. The DNA of the CDR3 is TGTGCCAGCAGCAAAGACGGCGGGATCCTAGGCAATGAGCAGTTCTTC. It encodes CASSKDGGILGNEQFF.